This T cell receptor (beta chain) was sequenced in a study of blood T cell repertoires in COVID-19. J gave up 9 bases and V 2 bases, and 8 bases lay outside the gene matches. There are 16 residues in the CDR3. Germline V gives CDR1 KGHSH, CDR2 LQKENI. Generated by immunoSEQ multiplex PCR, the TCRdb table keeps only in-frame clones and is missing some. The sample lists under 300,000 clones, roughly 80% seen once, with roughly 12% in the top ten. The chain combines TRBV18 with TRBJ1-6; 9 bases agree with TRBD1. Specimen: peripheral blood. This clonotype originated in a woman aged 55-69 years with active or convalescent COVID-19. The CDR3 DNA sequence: TGTGCCAGCTCACCAATTCCTTTGGACAGGGGTTCACCCCTCCACTTT. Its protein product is CASSPIPLDRGSPLHF. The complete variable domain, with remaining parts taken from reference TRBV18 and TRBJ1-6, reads NAGVMQNPRHLVRRRGQEARLRCSPMKGHSHVYWYRQLPEEGLKFMVYLQKENIIDESGMPKERFSAEFPKEGPSILRIQQVVRGDSAAYFCASSPIPLDRGSPLHFGNGTRLTVT.